This T cell receptor beta chain stems from a study of cytomegalovirus exposure and HLA in healthy donors (dated by TCRdb to about 2017). Concerning the study at large: An earlier analysis of around 600 of the donors reported about 250 Gb of sequence data and more than 90 million unique TCR beta sequences from 190 million or so T cells. An early release that covered roughly 600 HLA-typed donors contained 300 to 350 gigabases of sequencing data and some 87 million unique TCR sequences. The study used immunosequencing to profile the T cell repertoires of hundreds of subjects and linked those repertoires to cytomegalovirus serostatus. Donor age, sex, ethnicity and CMV serostatus were collected together with the repertoire data. Of the roughly 400 genotyped donors, roughly 80% fell in the genetic ancestry cluster associated with self-reported Caucasian donors. The study was designed to test whether signatures of past pathogen exposure could be identified by cataloging public T cell receptors. Every discovery cohort repertoire had been produced on one sequencing platform. To predict cytomegalovirus infection status, the study brought together high-throughput TCR immunosequencing, statistical association of individual TCRs with disease status, and machine learning. Across 300 to 400 genotyped donors of the cohort, an average of roughly 250,000 unique TCR beta nucleotide sequences per donor were sequenced, and roughly 17% of those sequences were non-productive. Class I and class II HLA loci were covered by the typing at four-digit resolution. In an earlier analysis of a few hundred of the donors, high-throughput TCR beta sequencing was used to judge whether each TCR beta V gene segment behaved as functional or pseudogenic. Typing coverage varied by locus: about 620-640 donors for A, B, C, DRB1 and DQB1; 500 to 550 for DQA1; 600 to 610 for DPA1; about 450 for DPB1. A later analysis re-examined previously published TCR beta repertoires from more than 600 donors and added high-resolution HLA genotyping to investigate patterns of TCR occurrence. A later genetic analysis took genome-wide SNP genotypes for 398 of the 666 donors and used that subset as a discovery cohort. Besides the first cohort of about 730 subjects, a separate validation cohort made up of about 120 different subjects was used. The later analysis used no new phenotypic data to find candidate immune exposures, relying instead on TCR beta sequences and their occurrence across donors. Because of strong linkage in the cohort, roughly five DR-DQ haplotypes were treated as single units for association and clustering. Results the study describes overall, beyond this receptor: Compared with the approximately 600-donor mean, donors in an Asian-associated ancestry cluster had fewer N-insertions in productive TCRs, according to a later genetic analysis. A further reported finding was that TCR beta sequences accurately predicted the HLA-A and HLA-B alleles for most subjects in the first cohort. In a later analysis, several top co-occurrence clusters were reported to appear linked to parvovirus B19, influenza, CMV and Epstein-Barr virus. Assigning TCR associations to individual alleles was difficult when HLA alleles, especially DR and DQ, strongly co-occurred. For the cohort, immune exposure information was limited to CMV serostatus. While some public TCRs were present in many individuals, most TCR sequences turned up only very rarely across donors. The 87-base-pair reads could not distinguish some IMGT-functional V segments, including TRBV6-2 and TRBV6-3, so those segments were excluded. A total of about 180 TCR beta chains were listed by the study as associated with cytomegalovirus. In a later analysis, TCR association rates were found to vary across HLA loci, with the most associated TCRs seen for DRB1 alleles and the fewest for HLA-C alleles. A cluster of highly shared sequence variants was judged likely to represent a technical artifact of the sequencing pipeline. Linkage disequilibrium might explain the correlated functional status among segregating V segments, but an unknown experimental factor could not be ruled out. An earlier analysis of approximately 570 of the donors showed that most TCR beta V segments appeared in productive rearrangements either about 90% or about 30% of the time, which broadly matched IMGT annotations. A later genetic analysis associated a missense DCLRE1C variant with V-gene and J-gene trimming of TCR beta chains, and an independent cohort replicated the association. According to the authors, the approach could potentially be generalized to other disease states and immunological phenotypes. Over 15 rarely observed V segments, including chromosome 9 orphons, were excluded from the earlier analysis of about 500 of the donors because counts were too low. The classifier was reported to diagnose cytomegalovirus status with high specificity and sensitivity in both the original cohort and the validation cohort. In a later analysis, HLA-associated TCR beta chains were found to be more clonally expanded and to have lower generation probabilities than equally common non-associated chains. Sequencing depth was assumed to be roughly uniform across donors in the presence/absence analyses, though that assumption may not hold. A few of the identified cytomegalovirus-associated TCR beta chains were confirmed in vitro to be specific for cytomegalovirus antigens. This cohort had only TCR beta chains sequenced, and the lack of alpha or paired-chain data limited which features could be detected. A later analysis associated about 17,000 TCR beta sequences with specific HLA alleles at a false discovery rate of 0.05. In a later analysis, most CMV-associated TCR beta chains were found to appear HLA-restricted, with HLA associations seemingly driven largely by CMV exposure. Because some donors lacked HLA typing at each locus, the association tests relied only on the typed subset.

The cohort consisted of 650 to 700 healthy bone marrow donors. All cohort members were sampled while nominally healthy, although unrecorded immune exposures were likely present. The donor was CMV seropositive and was included in the group of 250 to 300 seropositive cohort members. A peripheral blood sample was provided by each donor, and peripheral blood mononuclear cells were used for TCR beta sequencing. Genomic DNA was extracted from the blood cell samples with the Qiagen DNeasy Blood Extraction Kit. In the case of this clone: The target of this receptor is not known. The input lacks base qualities; no much larger clone sits a single base away.

Libraries were prepared through the immunoSEQ multiplex PCR assay. For the multiplex PCR, a mixture combining 60 forward primers for TCR Vbeta segments and 13 reverse primers for TCR Jbeta segments was used. The CDR3 region of rearranged TCR beta genes was amplified from genomic DNA with a multiplex PCR assay. The Illumina HiSeq System was used to sequence the amplified TCR beta libraries as 87-base-pair reads. Turning to the authors' computational methods: A later analysis counted about 80 million unique TCR beta chains across the 550 to 700 repertoires, and around 12 million of these chains were shared by at least two donors. To remove PCR and sequencing errors, raw reads were error-corrected and collapsed into unique sequences using a nearest-neighbor algorithm that merged closely related sequences. V, D and J gene segments were assigned by aligning CDR3 sequences to IMGT reference sequences. For a sequence to be retained, at least a six-nucleotide match to both a V gene segment and a J gene segment was required. Rearrangements were classified as productive when the CDR3 lacked stop codons and remained in frame with V and J, and all other rearrangements were classified as non-productive. CDR3 was defined by IMGT convention, running from the second conserved V-encoded cysteine to the conserved J-encoded phenylalanine. In an earlier analysis of approximately 500 of the donors, sequences lacking an unambiguous match to a single V gene segment were excluded. In an earlier analysis of a few hundred of the donors, V segments were called functional above 56.7% productive rearrangements and were called segregating when the between-donor standard deviation exceeded 5%. A statistical classification framework was developed to diagnose cytomegalovirus status using the catalog of TCR beta chain sequences. In a later analysis, V and J genes were assigned by comparing TCR nucleotide sequences against IMGT/GENE-DB human TR gene sequences. In a later analysis, CDR3 sequences and most-parsimonious VDJ recombination scenarios were assigned using the TCRdist pipeline. In a later analysis, each TCR beta chain was defined by its CDR3 amino acid sequence together with its V-gene family, and reads without a unique V-gene family were excluded. To address suspected cross-contamination and a sequencing artifact, a later analysis removed roughly 640 highly shared, low-generation-probability nucleotide sequences. For each public chain, a later analysis derived a clonal expansion index from normalized ranks of inferred template counts within each repertoire. In a later analysis, generation probabilities were computed using a VDJ recombination model fitted to out-of-frame rearrangements, and the results were checked against IGoR. Hypergeometric tests were used in a later analysis to score TCR-TCR, TCR-HLA and TCR-CMV co-occurrence, with a repertoire-size bias correction applied to the TCR pairs. A later analysis estimated false discovery rates by permuting HLA or CMV assignments 20 times. In a later analysis, co-occurring TCRs were grouped using DBSCAN, and TCRdist sequence similarity was added for clustering within HLA-allele-positive subsets. Repertoires with fewer than 30,000 or more than 120,000 public chains were left out of co-occurrence clustering, as were a handful of repertoires with anomalous nucleotide sharing. TCRdb holds this immuneACCESS table with in-frame rearrangements only. Some clones are missing; in checked studies, unresolved V genes explain under half, and the rest has no known cause. V and J calls plus clone size are reproduced from that table; the DNA served to infer D and trimming. In all, the sample holds approximately 280,000 clones, and around 86% of those were seen once. The top ten hold 3% to 4% of the sample.

The CDR3 runs 15 amino acids, cysteine and phenylalanine included. The entry retains the CDR3 DNA only, 45 bases that are in frame from base 1. CDR1 and CDR2 are read off the germline V gene as MNHNS and SASEGT. V is clipped by 4 bases and J by 3 bases, and the sequence between their germline boundaries is 12 bases long. The sequence links TRBV6-1 to TRBJ2-2; TRBD2 is possibly the D segment (6 matching bases). The source is a man aged 40-49 years in good health and CMV-seropositive. Sequencing was carried out using PBMCs. The CDR3 here reads CASSALGGDTGELFF. The DNA is TGTGCCAGCAGTGCTTTAGGAGGGGACACCGGGGAGCTGTTTTTT.